This record covers a single TCR beta chain. Its target is not known. The primer mix had 60 Vbeta and 13 Jbeta primers. Profiled with immunoSEQ multiplex PCR; TCRdb holds only in-frame clones, not every one. The table has about 180,000 clones, 70% to 80% seen once. V trimming: 5 bases; J trimming: 3 bases; junction bases outside the gene matches: 3. The CDR3 loop spans 13 amino acids. Looked up from germline, CDR1 is SEHNR and CDR2 is FQNEAQ (reference sequence). The data derive from a study of cytomegalovirus exposure and HLA in healthy donors. Whole-study results and caveats: The majority of CMV-associated TCR beta chains were reported as apparently HLA-restricted in a later analysis.

The gene calls are TRBV7-9 and TRBJ1-1; 7 positions match TRBD1. Source material: PBMCs. This receptor was taken from a man aged 25-40 years in good health and CMV-seronegative. CDR3 coding DNA: TGTGCCAGCAGCCCCACAGGGGACACTGAAGCTTTCTTT. Encoded protein: CASSPTGDTEAFF.